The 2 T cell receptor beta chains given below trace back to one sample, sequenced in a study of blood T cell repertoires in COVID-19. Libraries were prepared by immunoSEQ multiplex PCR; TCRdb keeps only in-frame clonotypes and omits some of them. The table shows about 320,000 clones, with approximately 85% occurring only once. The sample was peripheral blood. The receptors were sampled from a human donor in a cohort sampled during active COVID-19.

In nucleotides, the CDR3 is TGTGCCAGTAGTGTTCCGACAGGGGGGATCTCTGCATACATGAACACTGAAGCTTTCTTT. Translating it yields CASSVPTGGISAYMNTEAFF. The chain employs TRBV19 and TRBJ1-1; TRBD1 matches at 9 bases. Germline lookup yields CDR1 LNHDA and CDR2 SQIVND (reference sequence). Trimming removed 5 bases from V and 0 bases from J; junction bases left unmatched: 19. The CDR3 sequence is 20 residues long.

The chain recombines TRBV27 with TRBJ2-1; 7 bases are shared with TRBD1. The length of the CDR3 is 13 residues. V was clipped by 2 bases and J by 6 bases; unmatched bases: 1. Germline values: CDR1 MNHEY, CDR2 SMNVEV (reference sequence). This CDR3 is CASSLNRGNEQFF. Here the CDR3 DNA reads TGTGCCAGCAGTTTAAACAGGGGCAATGAGCAGTTCTTC.